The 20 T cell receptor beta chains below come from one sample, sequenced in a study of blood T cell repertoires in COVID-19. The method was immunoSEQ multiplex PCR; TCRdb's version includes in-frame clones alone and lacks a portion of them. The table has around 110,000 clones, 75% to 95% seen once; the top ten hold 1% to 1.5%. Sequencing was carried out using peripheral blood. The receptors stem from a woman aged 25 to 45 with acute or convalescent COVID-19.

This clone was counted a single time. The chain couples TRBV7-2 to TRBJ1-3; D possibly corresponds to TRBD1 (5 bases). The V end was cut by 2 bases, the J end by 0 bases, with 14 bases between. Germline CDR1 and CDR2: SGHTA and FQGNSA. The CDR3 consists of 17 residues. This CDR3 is CASSLSGGSNSGNTIYF. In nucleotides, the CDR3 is TGTGCCAGCAGCTTATCCGGGGGATCCAACTCTGGAAACACCATATATTTT.

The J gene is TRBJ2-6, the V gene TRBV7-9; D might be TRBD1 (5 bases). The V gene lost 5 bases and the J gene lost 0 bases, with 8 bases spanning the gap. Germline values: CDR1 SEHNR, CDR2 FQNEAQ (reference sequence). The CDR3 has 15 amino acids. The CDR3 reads CASSQQDSGANVLTF. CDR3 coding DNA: TGTGCCAGCAGCCAACAGGACTCTGGGGCCAACGTCCTGACTTTC.

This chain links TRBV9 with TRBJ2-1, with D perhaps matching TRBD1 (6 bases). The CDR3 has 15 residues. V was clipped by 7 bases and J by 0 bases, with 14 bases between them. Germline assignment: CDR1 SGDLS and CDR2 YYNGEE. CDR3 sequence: CASQPGASSYNEQFF. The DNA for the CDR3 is TGTGCCAGCCAACCAGGGGCCAGCTCCTACAATGAGCAGTTCTTC.

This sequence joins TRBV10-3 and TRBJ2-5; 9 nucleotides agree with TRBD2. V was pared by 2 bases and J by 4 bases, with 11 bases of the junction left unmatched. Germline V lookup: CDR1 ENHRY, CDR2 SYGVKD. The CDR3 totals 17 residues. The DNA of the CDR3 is TGTGCCATCAGTGAGGGTGGCGGGAGGGCCGCCGTAGAGACCCAGTACTTC. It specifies CAISEGGGRAAVETQYF.

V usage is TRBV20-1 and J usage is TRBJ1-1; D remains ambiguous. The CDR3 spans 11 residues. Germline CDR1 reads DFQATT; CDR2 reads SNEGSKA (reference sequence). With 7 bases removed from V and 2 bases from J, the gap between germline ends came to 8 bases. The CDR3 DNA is TGCAGTGTGAGGGTAAACACTGAAGCTTTCTTT. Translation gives CSVRVNTEAFF.

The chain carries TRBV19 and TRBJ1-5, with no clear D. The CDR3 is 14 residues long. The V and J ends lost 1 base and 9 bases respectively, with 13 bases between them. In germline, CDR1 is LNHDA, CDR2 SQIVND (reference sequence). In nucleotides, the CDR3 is TGTGCCAGTAGTATAGCGGCGGGCGGACGGCCCCAGCATTTT. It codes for CASSIAAGGRPQHF.

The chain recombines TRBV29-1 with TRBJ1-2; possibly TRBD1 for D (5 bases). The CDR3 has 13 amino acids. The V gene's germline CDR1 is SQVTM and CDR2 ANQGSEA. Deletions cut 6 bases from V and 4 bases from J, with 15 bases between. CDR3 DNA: TGCAGCGTCCTGCCGGGGGGAATCTATGGCTACACCTTC. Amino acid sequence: CSVLPGGIYGYTF.

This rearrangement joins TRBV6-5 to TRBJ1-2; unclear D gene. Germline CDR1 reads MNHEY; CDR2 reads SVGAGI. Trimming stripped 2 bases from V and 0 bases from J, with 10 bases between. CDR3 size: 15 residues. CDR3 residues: CASSYNPTTNYGYTF. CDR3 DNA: TGTGCCAGCAGTTACAATCCGACAACTAACTATGGCTACACCTTC.

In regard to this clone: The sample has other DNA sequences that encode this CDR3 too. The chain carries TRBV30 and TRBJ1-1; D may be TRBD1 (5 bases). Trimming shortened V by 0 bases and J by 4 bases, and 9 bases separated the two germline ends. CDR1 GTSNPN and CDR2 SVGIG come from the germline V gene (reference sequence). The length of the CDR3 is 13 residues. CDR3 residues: CAWSVTGGTEAFF. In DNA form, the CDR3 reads TGTGCCTGGAGTGTAACCGGGGGCACTGAAGCTTTCTTT. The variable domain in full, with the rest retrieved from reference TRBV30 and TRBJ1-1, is SQTIHQWPATLVQPVGSPLSLECTVEGTSNPNLYWYRQAAGRGLQLLFYSVGIGQISSEVPQNLSASRPQDRQFILSSKKLLLSDSGFYLCAWSVTGGTEAFFGQGTRLTVV.

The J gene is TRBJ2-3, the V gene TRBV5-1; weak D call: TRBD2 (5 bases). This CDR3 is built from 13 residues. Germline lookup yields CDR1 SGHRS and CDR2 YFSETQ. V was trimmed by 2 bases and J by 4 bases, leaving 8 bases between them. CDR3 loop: CASSFGKSDTQYF. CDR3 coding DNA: TGCGCCAGCAGCTTCGGGAAATCAGATACGCAGTATTTT.

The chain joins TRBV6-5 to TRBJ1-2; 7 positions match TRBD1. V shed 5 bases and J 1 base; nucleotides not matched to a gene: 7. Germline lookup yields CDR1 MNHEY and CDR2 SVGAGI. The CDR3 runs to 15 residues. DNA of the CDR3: TGTGCCAGCAGTCAAAACAGGGGCCTTAACTATGGCTACACCTTC. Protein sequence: CASSQNRGLNYGYTF.

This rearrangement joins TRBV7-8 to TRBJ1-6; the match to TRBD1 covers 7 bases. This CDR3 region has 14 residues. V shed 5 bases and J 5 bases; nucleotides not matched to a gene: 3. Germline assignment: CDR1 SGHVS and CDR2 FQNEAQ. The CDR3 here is CASSATGNNSPLHF. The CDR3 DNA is TGTGCCAGCAGCGCGACAGGGAATAATTCACCCCTCCACTTT.

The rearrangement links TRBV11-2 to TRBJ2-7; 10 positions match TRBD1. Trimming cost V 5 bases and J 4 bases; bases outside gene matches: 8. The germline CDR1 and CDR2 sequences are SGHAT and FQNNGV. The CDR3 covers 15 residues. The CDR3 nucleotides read TGTGCCAGCAGCCACTGGGGACAGGGGCGATACGAGCAGTACTTC. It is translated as CASSHWGQGRYEQYF. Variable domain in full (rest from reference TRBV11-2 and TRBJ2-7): EAGVAQSPRYKIIEKRQSVAFWCNPISGHATLYWYQQILGQGPKLLIQFQNNGVVDDSQLPKDRFSAERLKGVDSTLKIQPAKLEDSAVYLCASSHWGQGRYEQYFGPGTRLTVT.

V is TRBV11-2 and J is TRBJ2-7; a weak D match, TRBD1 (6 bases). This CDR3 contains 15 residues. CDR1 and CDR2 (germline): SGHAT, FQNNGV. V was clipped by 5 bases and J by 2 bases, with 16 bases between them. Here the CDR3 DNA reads TGTGCCAGCAGCCCGAGCAGGGGTCTAGCCTACGAGCAGTACTTC. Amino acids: CASSPSRGLAYEQYF. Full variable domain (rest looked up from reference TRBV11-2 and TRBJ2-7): EAGVAQSPRYKIIEKRQSVAFWCNPISGHATLYWYQQILGQGPKLLIQFQNNGVVDDSQLPKDRFSAERLKGVDSTLKIQPAKLEDSAVYLCASSPSRGLAYEQYFGPGTRLTVT.

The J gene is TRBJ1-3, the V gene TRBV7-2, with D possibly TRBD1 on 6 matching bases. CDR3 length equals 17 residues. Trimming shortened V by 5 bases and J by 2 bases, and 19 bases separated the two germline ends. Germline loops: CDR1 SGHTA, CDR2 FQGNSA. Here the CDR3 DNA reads TGTGCCAGCAGCCCCAGACAGGTGCTACGGCCTGGAAACACCATATATTTT. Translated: CASSPRQVLRPGNTIYF.

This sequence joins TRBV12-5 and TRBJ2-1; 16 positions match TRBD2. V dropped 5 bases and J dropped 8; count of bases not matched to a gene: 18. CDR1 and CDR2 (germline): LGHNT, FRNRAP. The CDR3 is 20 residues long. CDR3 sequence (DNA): TGTGCTAGTGGTGATCCGGGACAGGGGACTAGCGGGAGGGTCAGGGATGAGCAGTTCTTC. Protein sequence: CASGDPGQGTSGRVRDEQFF.

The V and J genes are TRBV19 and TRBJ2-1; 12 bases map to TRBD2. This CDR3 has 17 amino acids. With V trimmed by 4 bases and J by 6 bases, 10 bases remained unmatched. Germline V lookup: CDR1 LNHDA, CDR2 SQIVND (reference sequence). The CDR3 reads CASSNPPGLAGSNEQFF. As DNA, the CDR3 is TGTGCCAGTAGTAACCCACCGGGACTAGCGGGTTCCAATGAGCAGTTCTTC.

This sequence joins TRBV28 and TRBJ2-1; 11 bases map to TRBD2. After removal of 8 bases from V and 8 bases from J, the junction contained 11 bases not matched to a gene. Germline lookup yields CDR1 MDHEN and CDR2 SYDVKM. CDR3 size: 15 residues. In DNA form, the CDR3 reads TGTGCCAGCGCAAGACTAGCGGGAACCGGCTATGAGCAGTTCTTC. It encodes CASARLAGTGYEQFF. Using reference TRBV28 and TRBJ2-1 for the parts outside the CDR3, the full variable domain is DVKVTQSSRYLVKRTGEKVFLECVQDMDHENMFWYRQDPGLGLRLIYFSYDVKMKEKGDIPEGYSVSREKKERFSLILESASTNQTSMYLCASARLAGTGYEQFFGPGTRLTVL.

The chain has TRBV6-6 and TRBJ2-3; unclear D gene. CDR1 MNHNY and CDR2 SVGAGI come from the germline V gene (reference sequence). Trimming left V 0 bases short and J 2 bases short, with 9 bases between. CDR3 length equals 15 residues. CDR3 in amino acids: CASSYSLLYTDTQYF. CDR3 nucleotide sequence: TGTGCCAGCAGTTACTCCCTACTCTACACAGATACGCAGTATTTT.

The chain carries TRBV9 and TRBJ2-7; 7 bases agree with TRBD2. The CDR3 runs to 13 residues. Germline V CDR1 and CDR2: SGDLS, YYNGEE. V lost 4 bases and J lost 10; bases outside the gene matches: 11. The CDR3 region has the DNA TGTGCCAGCAGCAAAGGGACTACCCAGCGACAGTACTTC. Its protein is CASSKGTTQRQYF.